The entry below describes one TCR beta chain. Within the sample, other DNA sequences also encode this same CDR3. The CDR3 runs to 17 residues. Trimming pared 5 bases from V and 4 bases from J, leaving 23 bases between. From germline, CDR1 is SGHRS and CDR2 YFSETQ. This sample was taken from a study of blood T cell repertoires in COVID-19. Study-level background: Whether acute or convalescent, the COVID-19 samples came from the United States, Italy and Spain.

Sequencing was performed with immunoSEQ multiplex PCR; in TCRdb, only in-frame clones are kept and a portion is missing. Of under 150,000 clones in the sample, roughly four fifths were seen once. The chain links TRBV5-1 to TRBJ2-3, with D maybe TRBD2 (6 bases). Specimen: peripheral blood. The sequence was collected from a human donor in a cohort sampled during active COVID-19. The CDR3 here is CASSPASGVLLADTQYF. The CDR3 DNA follows: TGCGCCAGCAGTCCGGCCTCGGGGGTGTTGTTGGCAGATACGCAGTATTTT.